The clone carrying this TCR beta chain was picked up one time. Measured with immunoSEQ multiplex PCR; TCRdb has only the in-frame clones, and not every one. The sample lists some 140,000 clones; 70% to 80% were seen once. Trimming took off 1 base at V and 5 bases at J, with 17 bases between the two ends. The CDR3 is 16 amino acids. The germline V gene encodes CDR1 LGHDT and CDR2 YNNKEL (reference sequence). The data stem from a study of blood T cell repertoires in COVID-19. Looking at the study overall: Researchers got acute and convalescent COVID-19 samples from the United States, Italy and Spain.

The sample taken for sequencing was peripheral blood. The rearrangement links TRBV3-1 (or the pseudogene TRBV3-2) to TRBJ1-1; D is ambiguous. This TCR came from a man in his 60s with acute or convalescent COVID-19. CDR3 in amino acids: CASSQGAGRVRTEAFF. DNA of the CDR3: TGTGCCAGCAGCCAAGGGGCGGGGAGGGTAAGGACTGAAGCTTTCTTT.